Reported below is one T cell receptor (beta chain). Produced via immunoSEQ multiplex PCR; TCRdb's table is partial and in-frame only. Here the sample table reports about 140,000 clones. The sample belongs to a study of T cell responses to AZD1222 COVID-19 vaccine. CDR3 size: 15 residues. Germline CDR1 reads MNHEY; CDR2 reads SVGAGI. With 3 bases removed from V and 5 bases from J, the gap between germline ends came to 16 bases. The clonotype comes from an adult in good health. Material for sequencing was peripheral blood. The chain uses TRBV6-5 and TRBJ1-1; D not certain. CDR3: CASSYTGAMGTEAFF. The CDR3 DNA reads as TGTGCCAGCAGTTATACGGGCGCAATGGGAACTGAAGCTTTCTTT.